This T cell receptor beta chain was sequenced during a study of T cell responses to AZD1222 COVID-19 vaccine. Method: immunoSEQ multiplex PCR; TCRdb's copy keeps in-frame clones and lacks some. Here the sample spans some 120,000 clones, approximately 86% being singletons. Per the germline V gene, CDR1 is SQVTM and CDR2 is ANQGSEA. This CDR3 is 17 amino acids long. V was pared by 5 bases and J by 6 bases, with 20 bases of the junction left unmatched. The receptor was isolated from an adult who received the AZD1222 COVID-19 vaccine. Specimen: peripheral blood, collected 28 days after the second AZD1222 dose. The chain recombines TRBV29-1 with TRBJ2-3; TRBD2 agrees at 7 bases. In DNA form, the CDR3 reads TGCAGCGTTCCGGCCGGGGGACTACGTTGGGGAGGGGATACGCAGTATTTT. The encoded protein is CSVPAGGLRWGGDTQYF.